Listed below are T cell receptor beta chains from one sample, sequenced in a study of early T cells in non-severe SARS-CoV-2 infection. TCRdb re-called the 5' RACE reads with MiXCR, one entry per CDR3 protein. The sample lists some 70,000 distinct CDR3 sequences, 9% to 15% occurring once. The source material was whole blood. The receptors come from an adult who was a healthcare worker with PCR-confirmed SARS-CoV-2 infection or an uninfected control (not recorded which). The CDR3 runs from the conserved cysteine through the conserved F or W. The D gene is left open where the match is weak. Only part of the rows carry a size: once, few, many, or a class if the clone is expanded.

clone size: many; D gene: TRBD1; V gene: TRBV20-1; J gene: TRBJ1-4; CDR3 DNA: TGCAGTGCCTACCCCGACAGGGCAACTAATGAAAAACTGTTTTTT; CDR3 protein: CSAYPDRATNEKLFF
clone size: many; D gene: TRBD1; V gene: TRBV5-5; J gene: TRBJ1-5; CDR3 DNA: TGTGCCAGCAGCCGAACAGGGGTAGGTCAGCCCCAGCATTTT; CDR3 protein: CASSRTGVGQPQHF
clone size: many; D gene: -; V gene: TRBV2; J gene: TRBJ1-3; CDR3 DNA: TGTGCCAGCCGGCCCCAGGGCCCTGGAAACACCATATATTTT; CDR3 protein: CASRPQGPGNTIYF
clone size: many; D gene: -; V gene: TRBV28; J gene: TRBJ1-1; CDR3 DNA: TGTGCCAGCAGTCCCACAGAGAACACTGAAGCTTTCTTT; CDR3 protein: CASSPTENTEAFF
clone size: -; D gene: -; V gene: TRBV11-2; J gene: TRBJ2-3; CDR3 DNA: TGTGCCAGCAGCTTACACTTCACAGATACGCAGTATTTT; CDR3 protein: CASSLHFTDTQYF
clone size: many; D gene: -; V gene: TRBV5-1; J gene: TRBJ2-2; CDR3 DNA: TGCGCCAGCAGTTTGGCGGAGGTTAGAGGCGGGGAGCTGTTTTTT; CDR3 protein: CASSLAEVRGGELFF
clone size: many; D gene: TRBD2; V gene: TRBV9; J gene: TRBJ2-7; CDR3 DNA: TGTGCCAGCAGTCCTGCGGGAGGGGTTACCTACGAGCAGTACTTC; CDR3 protein: CASSPAGGVTYEQYF
clone size: many; D gene: TRBD2; V gene: TRBV6-2/TRBV6-3; J gene: TRBJ2-1; CDR3 DNA: TGTGCCAGCAGGCCGGGGGGACTCTATGAGCAGTTCTTC; CDR3 protein: CASRPGGLYEQFF
clone size: few; D gene: -; V gene: TRBV30; J gene: TRBJ2-7; CDR3 DNA: TGTGCCTGGAGTAAGGGCCTGGAGAGGGAGCAGTACTTC; CDR3 protein: CAWSKGLEREQYF
clone size: -; D gene: TRBD2; V gene: TRBV7-2; J gene: TRBJ2-5; CDR3 DNA: TGTGCCAGCAGCCCCGGGGGGGCGGGAGGAGAGACCCAGTACTTC; CDR3 protein: CASSPGGAGGETQYF
clone size: few; D gene: -; V gene: TRBV10-3; J gene: TRBJ2-7; CDR3 DNA: TGTGCCATCAGTCCCGTGGGGGGCGAGCAGTACTTC; CDR3 protein: CAISPVGGEQYF
clone size: many; D gene: TRBD2; V gene: TRBV11-2; J gene: TRBJ2-1; CDR3 DNA: TGTGCCAGCAGCCATCCTTTGGCGGGAGGAGACAATGAGCAGTTCTTC; CDR3 protein: CASSHPLAGGDNEQFF
clone size: many; D gene: -; V gene: TRBV29-1; J gene: TRBJ1-2; CDR3 DNA: TGCAGCGTTTTTAGGGCTAACTATGGCTACACCTTC; CDR3 protein: CSVFRANYGYTF
clone size: -; D gene: -; V gene: TRBV21-1; J gene: TRBJ2-3; CDR3 DNA: TGTGCCAGCAGCAAAGTTGTACAGACTAGCACAGATACGCAGTATTTT; CDR3 protein: CASSKVVQTSTDTQYF
clone size: many; D gene: -; V gene: TRBV24-1; J gene: TRBJ1-5; CDR3 DNA: TGTGCCACCAGTGGTTGGGGGGGAGAGCCCCAGCATTTT; CDR3 protein: CATSGWGGEPQHF
clone size: few; D gene: -; V gene: TRBV5-1; J gene: TRBJ2-7; CDR3 DNA: TGCGCCAGCAGCTCAGGGGCAGCCTCCTACGAGCAGTACTTC; CDR3 protein: CASSSGAASYEQYF
clone size: -; D gene: TRBD2; V gene: TRBV20-1; J gene: TRBJ2-1; CDR3 DNA: TGCAGTGCTAGAGATCCCCTAGCGGGATTCCATGAGCAGTTCTTC; CDR3 protein: CSARDPLAGFHEQFF
clone size: many; D gene: -; V gene: TRBV20-1; J gene: TRBJ2-7; CDR3 DNA: TGCAGTGCTAGAGGACGAGCGGGCCACCCCTCCTACGAGCAGTACTTC; CDR3 protein: CSARGRAGHPSYEQYF
clone size: many; D gene: TRBD2; V gene: TRBV28; J gene: TRBJ2-5; CDR3 DNA: TGTGCCAGCAGTCCTAGCGGGAGAGGAAAAAAGACCCAGTACTTC; CDR3 protein: CASSPSGRGKKTQYF
clone size: -; D gene: TRBD2; V gene: TRBV20-1; J gene: TRBJ2-3; CDR3 DNA: TGCAGTGCGTTAAGCGGGAGGGAGGGCACAGATACGCAGTATTTT; CDR3 protein: CSALSGREGTDTQYF